This TCR beta chain was captured in a study of blood T cell repertoires in COVID-19 (dated by TCRdb to about 2020). Regarding the research as a whole: Samples covering the acute and convalescent phases of COVID-19 were provided by collaborators in the United States, Italy and Spain. The material from the prospective study consisted of cDNA or gDNA derived from T cells, B-cell-depleted T cells, or PBMCs. Subjects who had been exposed to COVID-19, were actively infected with it, or had recovered from it provided the deeply sampled blood TCRbeta repertoires that made up the dataset. The repertoires were released in a freely available public database intended as a resource for research on the immune response to SARS-CoV-2. Samples came from the ongoing ImmuneRACE study (first 160 participants) plus 1,254 subjects from 6 global collaborators. Nearly every sample came with metadata listing a de-identified subject ID, COVID-19 status, age in years and sex. Where available, HLA class I and class II types were taken from metadata supplied by the sample provider and were not determined by assay-based typing. The investigation overall reported the following: The quantity of clinical and demographic metadata differed by source and by participant and was supplied without curation.

After removal of 1 base from V and 7 bases from J, the junction retains 4 bases not matched to a gene. The CDR3 runs 15 amino acids, cysteine and phenylalanine included. Only CDR3 DNA is held: 45 bases, read in frame from base 1. The germline V gene yields SGHVS for CDR1 and FQNEAQ for CDR2. Each collaborating institution followed its own protocols to collect whole blood in K2EDTA tubes. For TCRbeta analysis, collaborators shipped samples as frozen whole blood, isolated PBMCs, or DNA extracted from either of those sample types. A remark on this clone: This receptor's antigen is unknown. The sample holds no much larger clone one base away, and base qualities are not on file.

TCRbeta CDR3 regions were amplified from genomic DNA using the immunoSEQ Assay, a bias-controlled multiplex PCR. The study's processing was this. The number of nucleated cells in each sample was estimated by amplification of reference gene primers within the assay. To quantify the absolute abundance of each unique TCRbeta CDR3 rearrangement, sequence reads were collapsed and filtered. For each sample, productive Simpson clonality was calculated by taking the square root of Simpson's diversity index across productive rearrangements. In its TCRdb copy, this immuneACCESS table keeps in-frame sequences only and misses some clones. Where compared with another copy, unresolved V genes explain less than half of these, and the others have no known cause. V and J calls and clone size are given by that table; D and trimming were obtained from the DNA. Recorded for this sample are approximately 30,000 clones; around 88% of them occurred a single time. Of the sample, under 30% is held by the ten largest clones.

This clonotype was sampled from a human donor in a cohort sampled during active COVID-19. Here the chain combines TRBV7-8 and TRBJ1-6, with TRBD1 matching 7 junction bases. The sample comprised peripheral blood. CDR3 loop: CASSLEGARNSPLHF. The base sequence is TGTGCCAGCAGCTTAGAGGGGGCGCGAAATTCACCCCTCCACTTT.